A selection of T cell receptor beta chains follows, all from one sample in a study of OX40 agonist ivuxolimab in advanced cancers. Clones were read by immunoSEQ multiplex PCR, and TCRdb kept only the in-frame ones, dropping some. The sample consists of roughly 83,000 clones, approximately 84% of them appearing once. The sequencing used CD4+ or CD8+ T cells sorted from blood, collected in a trial of the OX40 agonist ivuxolimab. Receptors originate from an adult with an advanced solid tumor such as melanoma, head and neck, liver or kidney cancer. Both conserved end residues are part of each CDR3. A D gene is named only where the DNA matches it firmly. Size is omitted from some rows. Given values are once, few, many or a class for expanded clones.

TRBJ1-2	TRBV7-8	NA	NA	CASSLTVLWGYTF	TGTGCCAGCAGCTTAACAGTACTATGGGGCTACACCTTC
TRBJ1-3	TRBV2	NA	TRBD1	CASSGQGTAGNTIYF	TGTGCCAGCAGTGGACAGGGAACTGCTGGAAACACCATATATTTT
TRBJ2-7	TRBV4-1	once	TRBD2	CASSQGRPSGIYEQYF	TGCGCCAGCAGCCAAGGTCGGCCTAGCGGGATTTACGAGCAGTACTTC
TRBJ1-5	TRBV2	once	NA	CASVRIGGQPQHF	TGTGCCAGCGTCCGTATCGGCGGTCAGCCCCAGCATTTT
TRBJ2-6	TRBV4-1	NA	NA	CASSQGETAPLGANVLTF	TGCGCCAGCAGCCAAGGCGAGACAGCCCCCCTGGGGGCCAACGTCCTGACTTTC
TRBJ2-7	TRBV2	NA	NA	CASSAGRASAEQYF	TGTGCCAGCAGTGCGGGCAGGGCTTCAGCGGAGCAGTACTTC
TRBJ2-1	TRBV14	NA	NA	CASSQEGIGGREENEQFF	TGTGCCAGCAGCCAAGAAGGGATCGGGGGCAGGGAGGAAAATGAGCAGTTCTTC
TRBJ2-4	TRBV2	NA	NA	CASSVGAKNIQYF	TGTGCCAGCAGTGTTGGAGCCAAAAACATTCAGTACTTC
TRBJ2-1	TRBV13	once	NA	CASRRGYTYNEQFF	TGTGCCAGCAGGAGAGGTTATACCTACAATGAGCAGTTCTTC
TRBJ1-2	TRBV7-9	NA	NA	CASSLGQGGYGYTF	TGTGCCAGCAGCTTAGGTCAGGGCGGCTATGGCTACACCTTC
TRBJ2-7	TRBV2	once	TRBD2	CAIPGTSNSYEQYF	TGTGCCATCCCCGGGACTAGCAATTCCTACGAGCAGTACTTC
TRBJ2-7	TRBV29-1	NA	NA	CSVEDAQVPNEQYF	TGCAGCGTTGAAGATGCGCAGGTTCCCAACGAGCAGTACTTC
TRBJ2-3	TRBV29-1	NA	NA	CSVARSEDTQYF	TGCAGCGTTGCCCGAAGTGAGGACACGCAGTATTTT
TRBJ2-1	TRBV5-1	NA	TRBD2	CASSAAGLAGRVYNEQFF	TGCGCCAGCAGCGCGGCGGGACTAGCGGGCCGAGTTTACAATGAGCAGTTCTTC
TRBJ1-1	TRBV30	NA	TRBD1	CALGLGTVGTEAFF	TGTGCCTTGGGTTTAGGGACAGTAGGAACTGAAGCTTTCTTT
TRBJ1-2	TRBV4-1	few	NA	CASSHPTVYGYTF	TGCGCCAGCAGCCACCCGACAGTCTATGGCTACACCTTC
TRBJ2-1	TRBV18	NA	NA	CASSPRRGGSGFYNEQFF	TGTGCCAGCTCACCCCGGCGAGGGGGTAGCGGTTTCTACAATGAGCAGTTCTTC
TRBJ2-3	TRBV5-6	NA	TRBD1	CASSQIRTGTDTQYF	TGTGCCAGCAGCCAAATACGGACAGGGACAGATACGCAGTATTTT
TRBJ2-2	TRBV2	NA	NA	CASREDGTGELFF	TGTGCCAGCAGGGAAGACGGCACCGGGGAGCTGTTTTTT
TRBJ2-7	TRBV7-2	once	NA	CASSLDPAYEQYF	TGTGCCAGCAGCTTAGATCCAGCCTACGAGCAGTACTTC
TRBJ1-3	TRBV19	NA	TRBD1	CASSIAGQDSGNTIYF	TGTGCCAGTAGTATAGCCGGACAGGACTCTGGAAACACCATATATTTT
TRBJ2-1	TRBV5-1	NA	NA	CASSLARREEQFF	TGCGCCAGCAGCTTGGCGCGGCGGGAAGAGCAGTTCTTC
TRBJ2-1	TRBV5-6	NA	NA	CASSLDGWGNSYNEQFF	TGTGCCAGCAGCTTAGATGGTTGGGGGAACTCCTACAATGAGCAGTTCTTC
TRBJ2-5	TRBV27	NA	NA	CASSPWGKETQYF	TGTGCCAGCAGTCCCTGGGGCAAAGAGACCCAGTACTTC
TRBJ2-1	TRBV6-5	NA	TRBD1	CASSYVDRDEQFF	TGTGCCAGCAGTTACGTCGACAGGGATGAGCAGTTCTTC
TRBJ1-5	TRBV30	NA	NA	CAWSSLGGGIGNQPQHF	TGTGCCTGGAGTTCACTAGGGGGGGGTATAGGCAATCAGCCCCAGCATTTT
TRBJ1-6	TRBV5-1	NA	TRBD1	CASSTVEGGSNSPLHF	TGCGCCAGCAGCACCGTAGAAGGGGGCAGTAATTCACCCCTCCACTTT
TRBJ2-1	TRBV7-2	NA	TRBD2	CASSVVVAGGWDEQFF	TGTGCCAGTTCCGTGGTTGTAGCGGGAGGTTGGGATGAGCAGTTCTTC
TRBJ2-1	TRBV5-4	NA	TRBD2	CASSLREGGQFF	TGTGCCAGCAGCTTGCGGGAGGGGGGGCAGTTCTTC
TRBJ1-2	TRBV11-2	NA	TRBD1	CASSLEPGTAYGYTF	TGTGCCAGCAGCTTAGAGCCCGGGACAGCCTATGGCTACACCTTC
TRBJ1-3	TRBV7-2	NA	NA	CASSAWTGGTIYF	TGTGCCAGCAGCGCCTGGACTGGGGGCACCATATATTTT
TRBJ1-2	TRBV7-2	NA	NA	CASSILGLGDGYTF	TGTGCCAGCAGCATCTTAGGCCTCGGGGATGGCTACACCTTC
TRBJ1-6	TRBV11-3	NA	TRBD1	CASSFKGQGVGRYNSPLHF	TGTGCCAGCAGCTTTAAAGGACAGGGGGTCGGACGCTATAATTCACCCCTCCACTTT
TRBJ1-1	TRBV6-5	NA	TRBD1	CASSLTGKNTEAFF	TGTGCCAGCAGCCTGACAGGGAAGAACACTGAAGCTTTCTTT
TRBJ1-1	TRBV18	NA	TRBD1	CASSPLPIDREEEDDTEAFF	TGTGCCAGCTCACCACTCCCAATCGACAGGGAAGAGGAAGATGACACTGAAGCTTTCTTT
TRBJ2-1	TRBV6-5	NA	TRBD1	CASGQANPNEQFF	TGTGCCAGCGGACAGGCTAACCCCAATGAGCAGTTCTTC
TRBJ1-2	TRBV7-3	NA	TRBD1	CASSLNRDSGYTF	TGTGCCAGCAGCTTAAACAGGGACAGTGGCTACACCTTC
TRBJ2-1	TRBV6-5	NA	NA	CASSASGQAGGEQFF	TGTGCCAGCAGTGCGTCGGGGCAGGCCGGGGGTGAGCAGTTCTTC
TRBJ1-4	TRBV19	NA	TRBD1	CASSTGTGSLFF	TGTGCCAGTAGTACCGGGACAGGTTCACTGTTTTTT
TRBJ1-4	TRBV27	NA	NA	CATRDLRGEKLFF	TGTGCCACCCGTGACCTCAGGGGAGAAAAACTGTTTTTT
TRBJ2-7	TRBV27	NA	NA	CASSLNRVSYEQYF	TGTGCCAGCAGTTTGAACAGGGTCTCCTACGAGCAGTACTTC
TRBJ2-1	TRBV5-1	once	TRBD1	CASSTGGSTYNEQFF	TGCGCCAGCAGCACAGGGGGGTCGACCTACAATGAGCAGTTCTTC
TRBJ2-7	TRBV29-1	NA	NA	CSVGGGEVHEQYF	TGCAGCGTTGGGGGTGGGGAGGTCCACGAGCAGTACTTC
TRBJ2-3	TRBV18	NA	TRBD2	CASSAGTSGSKDTQYF	TGTGCCAGCTCAGCCGGGACTAGCGGGTCCAAGGATACGCAGTATTTT
TRBJ1-1	TRBV6-1	NA	NA	CASSRGNTEAFF	TGTGCCAGCAGTAGGGGGAACACTGAAGCTTTCTTT
TRBJ2-5	TRBV29-1	NA	NA	CSVDFLEGPGETQYF	TGCAGCGTTGATTTCCTTGAAGGGCCCGGGGAGACCCAGTACTTC
TRBJ1-1	TRBV6-1	NA	TRBD1	CASRAGQGTNTEAFF	TGTGCCAGCAGGGCGGGACAGGGTACCAACACTGAAGCTTTCTTT
TRBJ2-7	TRBV7-2	NA	TRBD2	CATAGGGSSYEQYF	TGTGCCACCGCCGGGGGGGGATCCAGCTACGAGCAGTACTTC
TRBJ2-1	TRBV5-1	NA	NA	CASSLLATSYNEQFF	TGCGCCAGCAGCTTACTAGCAACATCCTACAATGAGCAGTTCTTC
TRBJ1-5	TRBV25-1	NA	NA	CASRPQGRGNQPQHF	TGTGCCAGCAGACCGCAAGGTAGGGGCAATCAGCCCCAGCATTTT
TRBJ2-1	TRBV14	NA	TRBD1	CASSQARGTGIEQFF	TGTGCCAGCAGCCAGGCGCGGGGGACAGGGATTGAGCAGTTCTTC
TRBJ1-5	TRBV27	NA	NA	CASRPVSGGGNQPQHF	TGTGCCAGCAGGCCCGTTAGCGGGGGGGGCAATCAGCCCCAGCATTTT
TRBJ2-7	TRBV11-3	NA	NA	CASSLGSGVEQYF	TGTGCCAGCAGCTTAGGTTCAGGGGTCGAGCAGTACTTC